The sequence of this T cell receptor (beta chain) was determined in a study of T-cell memory formation after mild COVID-19. CDR3 length: 16 amino acids. The ends were cut back, 3 bases at V and 2 bases at J, with 14 bases in the middle. In TCRdb, the 5' RACE reads were re-called with MiXCR into one record per CDR3 protein. The profile shows approximately 560,000 distinct CDR3 sequences, 17% of them singletons. The J gene is TRBJ2-4, the V gene TRBV23-1; TRBD1 is a possible D gene (5 bases). TRBV23-1 is an ORF for which the function is uncertain. The sequencing sample was made of PBMCs or a T cell subset sorted from them (not recorded which). This clonotype was sampled from an adult woman who had mild COVID-19 (a few samples of this study predate the infection). Cell type and time point are not known. CDR3 nucleotides: TGCGCCAGCAGTCACCACGACAGAGCACCCAAAAACATTCAGTACTTC. It encodes CASSHHDRAPKNIQYF.